This is a list of T cell receptor beta chains from one sample in a study of blood T cell repertoires in COVID-19. The table came from immunoSEQ multiplex PCR; TCRdb's copy has only in-frame clones and leaves some out. The sample lists 95,000 to 110,000 clones, approximately 85% occurring once. The sequencing input was peripheral blood. The receptors originated from a man aged 60 to 69 with acute or convalescent COVID-19. The CDR3 runs from the conserved cysteine through the conserved F or W. The D gene is left open where the match is weak. Clone size appears in some rows only: once, few, many, or a class for an expanded clone.

clone_size cdr3_length d_call j_call v_call cdr3_nt cdr3_aa
. 15 . TRBJ2-7 TRBV7-2 TGTGCCAGCAGCTTAGACTTTACCGCGTTGTACGAGCAGTACTTC CASSLDFTALYEQYF
. 11 . TRBJ1-1 TRBV30 TGTGCCTGGAGTTCGTACACTGAAGCTTTCTTT CAWSSYTEAFF
once 17 . TRBJ1-3 TRBV7-7 TGTGCTAGCAGCTTGCGACAGAAGCGCGCCTCTGGAAACACCATATATTTT CASSLRQKRASGNTIYF
. 15 TRBD2 TRBJ2-3 TRBV5-6 TGTGCCAGCAGCTTGCGAGCGGGGGGCACAGATACGCAGTATTTT CASSLRAGGTDTQYF
. 16 TRBD1 TRBJ1-2 TRBV6-1 TGTGCCAGCAGTGGTCGGGGACAGGTGGGAGGCTATGGCTACACCTTC CASSGRGQVGGYGYTF
. 13 . TRBJ1-1 TRBV7-2 TGTGCCAGCAGCTTGGCTTCGTTGGCTGAAGCTTTCTTT CASSLASLAEAFF
. 13 . TRBJ1-4 TRBV12-3/TRBV12-4 TGTGCCAGCCACGGGACAACTAATGAAAAACTGTTTTTT CASHGTTNEKLFF
. 14 TRBD1 TRBJ1-6 TRBV19 TGTGCCAGTAGACGGGGGACAGGGGAATCACCCCTCCACTTT CASRRGTGESPLHF
. 14 . TRBJ2-7 TRBV28 TGTGCCAGCAGCTCCGGAGGGGCCCCCTACGAGCAGTACTTC CASSSGGAPYEQYF
. 15 TRBD1 TRBJ1-6 TRBV5-8 TGTGCCAGCAGCTTTTGGACAGGGAGAAATTCACCCCTCCACTTT CASSFWTGRNSPLHF
few 13 . TRBJ1-6 TRBV7-3 TGTGCCAGCAGCCTAAACAGGGTTTCACCCCTCCACTTT CASSLNRVSPLHF
. 13 . TRBJ1-1 TRBV5-1 TGCGCCAGCAGCTTGGAGCTAAACACTGAAGCTTTCTTT CASSLELNTEAFF
. 19 . TRBJ1-1 TRBV18 TGTGCCAGCTCACCAATAAGTGCGCGGGGGGCGAGTTTCAACACTGAAGCTTTCTTT CASSPISARGASFNTEAFF
. 13 . TRBJ1-1 TRBV10-1 TGCGCCAGCAAACCCTCAGGCGCCACTGAAGCTTTCTTT CASKPSGATEAFF
. 18 TRBD2 TRBJ2-1 TRBV7-2 TGTGCCAGCAGCTTAACTTATGGGGGGACTAGCGGGAGAAATGAGCAGTTCTTC CASSLTYGGTSGRNEQFF
. 15 . TRBJ2-7 TRBV27 TGTGCCAGCAGTTTACGGGCAGGGGAGGGCTACGAGCAGTACTTC CASSLRAGEGYEQYF
. 16 TRBD2 TRBJ2-1 TRBV3-1/TRBV3-2 TGTGCCAGCAGCCAAGACCCAGCGGGAGGGCCAAATGAGCAGTTCTTC CASSQDPAGGPNEQFF
. 14 . TRBJ1-5 TRBV6-4 TGTGCCAGCAGCTACGACAGGCTTAATCAGCCCCAGCATTTT CASSYDRLNQPQHF
few 17 TRBD1 TRBJ1-4 TRBV10-3 TGTGCCATCAGTGAGTACCCCTCCGGGACAGGGAACGAAAAACTGTTTTTT CAISEYPSGTGNEKLFF
. 13 TRBD1 TRBJ1-2 TRBV12-3/TRBV12-4 TGTGCCAGCAGGGAAGGGGGCGAGTTTGGCTACACCTTC CASREGGEFGYTF